The 18 T cell receptor beta chains reported below all come from one sample, sequenced in a study of T-cell reconstitution after alpha-beta-depleted transplantation in children. For TCRbeta, the library was prepared with unique molecular identifiers. TCRdb recomputed calls from the PCR reads with MiXCR, one row per CDR3 protein. The sample has hundreds of thousands of distinct CDR3 sequences, roughly 17% seen once. This specimen was PBMCs from the stem cell graft donor, taken from the stem cell graft. These receptors were collected from a human donor who donated a stem cell graft to a child with acute myeloid leukemia.

The chain recombines TRBV5-6 with TRBJ1-1, with 8 bases aligning to TRBD1. This CDR3 is 14 amino acids long. Looked up from germline, CDR1 is SGHDT and CDR2 is YYEEEE. V lost 0 bases, J lost 7 bases, and 5 bases stayed unmatched. The CDR3 is CASSLEQGVDEAFF. The CDR3 DNA reads as TGTGCCAGCAGCTTGGAACAGGGGGTGGATGAAGCTTTCTTT. The full variable domain, its missing parts supplied by reference TRBV5-6 and TRBJ1-1, is DAGVTQSPTHLIKTRGQQVTLRCSPKSGHDTVSWYQQALGQGPQFIFQYYEEEERQRGNFPDRFSGHQFPNYSSELNVNALLLGDSALYLCASSLEQGVDEAFFGQGTRLTVV.

J is TRBJ2-1 and V is TRBV20-1; TRBD2 matches 10 bases. The V segment lost 3 bases and the J segment 6 bases; nucleotides outside the gene matches: 8. Germline V gene data show CDR1 as DFQATT and CDR2 as SNEGSKA (reference sequence). CDR3 size: 15 residues. The DNA of the CDR3 is TGCAGTGCTAGCCTAGCGGGGGCCGTTTTCAATGAGCAGTTCTTC. This gives the protein CSASLAGAVFNEQFF.

Many counts were recorded for this clonotype. V usage is TRBV7-8 and J usage is TRBJ1-1; 7 bases are a match to TRBD1. Germline CDR1 is SGHVS and CDR2 is FQNEAQ. Losses at the gene ends were 4 bases for V and 2 bases for J; bases not matched to a gene: 4. The CDR3 runs to 14 residues. This CDR3 is CASSSRDSNTEAFF. In nucleotides, the CDR3 is TGTGCCAGCAGCTCACGGGACAGCAACACTGAAGCTTTCTTT.

This clonotype was picked up a small number of times. The V and J genes are TRBV10-3 and TRBJ2-7; D unresolved. The germline V gene encodes CDR1 ENHRY and CDR2 SYGVKD. Trimming removed 8 bases from V and 3 bases from J, with 14 bases in between. This CDR3 has 13 amino acids. The CDR3 sequence is CAIEASKNYEQYF. CDR3 bases: TGTGCCATCGAGGCATCAAAGAACTACGAGCAGTACTTC.

This clonotype was detected a few times. CDR3: CASSYSRNSGANVLTF. The DNA for the CDR3 is TGTGCCAGCAGTTACTCACGAAACTCTGGGGCCAACGTCCTGACTTTC. The gene calls are TRBV6-5 and TRBJ2-6, with D uncertain. From germline, CDR1 is MNHEY and CDR2 SVGAGI. With 0 bases removed from V and 0 bases from J, the gap between germline ends came to 6 bases. CDR3 size: 16 residues.

Many counts were recorded for this clonotype. V is TRBV6-5 and J is TRBJ2-7; D might be TRBD1 (5 bases). The V end lost 2 bases, the J end lost 0 bases, and 11 bases lay between the germline ends. CDR1 is MNHEY and CDR2 is SVGAGI in the germline V gene. The CDR3 is 15 residues long. The CDR3: CASSYTSDSSYEQYV. CDR3 sequence (DNA): TGTGCCAGCAGTTACACATCCGACAGCTCCTACGAGCAGTACGTC.

This clonotype has a handful of counts. The chain carries TRBV13 and TRBJ2-4; TRBD1 aligns across 8 bases. V shed 5 bases, J shed 9 bases, and the junction held 12 bases outside the gene matches. The CDR3 contains 15 residues. Germline V gene sequence: CDR1 PRHDT, CDR2 FYEKMQ (reference sequence). Written as DNA, the CDR3 is TGTGCCAGCAGCCCCATGGACAGGGTGAAGGTCATTCAGTACTTC. This sequence encodes CASSPMDRVKVIQYF.

This chain links TRBV7-3 with TRBJ2-1, with TRBD2 matching 9 bases. Per germline, CDR1 SGHTA and CDR2 FQGTGA. Trimming took 1 base from V and 6 from J; bases not matched to a gene: 7. This CDR3 is built from 16 residues. The CDR3 reads CASSLIGGGALNEQFF. The CDR3 DNA is TGTGCCAGCAGCTTAATTGGCGGGGGGGCCCTCAATGAGCAGTTCTTC.

This clonotype was detected only a few times. The chain employs TRBV10-3 and TRBJ1-5; weak D call: TRBD1 (5 bases). V was trimmed by 3 bases and J by 4 bases, leaving 10 bases between them. CDR1 is ENHRY, CDR2 SYGVKD, per germline. CDR3 size: 14 residues. CDR3 nucleotide sequence: TGTGCCATCAGTGATGGGAGGGGAAATCAGCCCCAGCATTTT. This translates into CAISDGRGNQPQHF.

Only a few counts were recorded for this clonotype. CDR3 residues: CASSLGPGGASDTQYF. The CDR3 coding sequence is TGTGCCAGCAGCTTGGGTCCCGGGGGGGCGTCAGATACGCAGTATTTT. The genes are TRBV5-5 and TRBJ2-3, with TRBD2 matching 8 bases. The CDR3 runs 16 residues. The V segment lost 0 bases and the J segment 4 bases; nucleotides outside the gene matches: 7. In germline, CDR1 is SGHKS, CDR2 YYEKEE (reference sequence).

J is TRBJ2-2 and V is TRBV10-3; maybe TRBD1 (5 bases). Looked up from germline, CDR1 is ENHRY and CDR2 is SYGVKD. The CDR3 consists of 13 residues. V was clipped by 10 bases and J by 6 bases, with 15 bases between them. The CDR3 is CATGYQGPGELFF. The CDR3 bases are TGTGCCACCGGCTACCAGGGTCCCGGGGAGCTGTTTTTT.

Many counts were recorded for this clonotype. The J gene is TRBJ2-7, the V gene TRBV20-1; perhaps TRBD2 as D (6 bases). Germline CDR1 is DFQATT and CDR2 is SNEGSKA (reference sequence). Trimming left V 5 bases short and J 0 bases short, with 17 bases between. The CDR3 is made up of 15 amino acids. CDR3 coding DNA: TGCAGTGCTCCTCTGGCGGGGAGGAGCTCCTACGAGCAGTACTTC. Its protein product is CSAPLAGRSSYEQYF.

This clonotype was found many times. The chain recombines TRBV25-1 with TRBJ2-1, with D unresolved. With 3 bases removed from V and 3 bases from J, the gap between germline ends came to 9 bases. The CDR3 covers 14 residues. Germline CDR1 MGHDK, CDR2 SYGVNS. The CDR3 region is CASSEGNLYNEQFF. The CDR3, as DNA: TGTGCCAGCAGTGAGGGAAATCTCTACAATGAGCAGTTCTTC.

This clonotype was observed a few times. The V call is TRBV7-2, the J call TRBJ1-1; possibly TRBD1 for D (6 bases). Trimming pared 5 bases from V and 3 bases from J, leaving 19 bases between. Germline CDR1 is SGHTA and CDR2 is FQGNSA. The CDR3 consists of 16 residues. The CDR3 DNA is TGTGCCAGCAGCCCCCGGACAGCCGGCGCCTACACTGAAGCTTTCTTT. This translates into CASSPRTAGAYTEAFF. The full variable domain, completed using reference TRBV7-2 and TRBJ1-1, is GAGVSQSPSNKVTEKGKDVELRCDPISGHTALYWYRQSLGQGLEFLIYFQGNSAPDKSGLPSDRFSAERTGGSVSTLTIQRTQQEDSAVYLCASSPRTAGAYTEAFFGQGTRLTVV.

This clonotype has a handful of counts. The J gene is TRBJ1-1, the V gene TRBV7-9; tentatively, D is TRBD1 (5 bases). V was cut by 6 bases and J by 4 bases, with 18 bases left in between. The CDR3 is 15 residues long. Germline V gene sequence: CDR1 SEHNR, CDR2 FQNEAQ (reference sequence). CDR3 protein: CASRSRGTLGTEAFF. As DNA, the CDR3 is TGTGCCAGCAGATCCCGGGGGACCCTGGGCACTGAAGCTTTCTTT.

This clonotype was detected only a few times. The chain recombines TRBV7-9 with TRBJ1-1; D is possibly TRBD1 (6 bases). There are 15 residues in the CDR3. The germline V gene encodes CDR1 SEHNR and CDR2 FQNEAQ (reference sequence). V was clipped by 2 bases and J by 1 base, with 11 bases between them. This chain's CDR3 is CASSLLAGENTEAFF. The CDR3 DNA sequence: TGTGCCAGCAGCTTATTGGCAGGGGAGAACACTGAAGCTTTCTTT.

Many counts were recorded for this clonotype. The gene calls are TRBV6-6 and TRBJ1-1; D perhaps matches TRBD1 (6 bases). The CDR3 runs 12 residues. Germline V gene lookup returns CDR1 MNHNY and CDR2 SVGAGI (reference sequence). Trimming left V 5 bases short and J 10 bases short, with 14 bases between. Written as DNA, the CDR3 is TGTGCCAGCAGTCACCCACAGGGCGTAGCTTTCTTT. Its protein product is CASSHPQGVAFF.

This clonotype showed up just a few times. At one end the junction does not follow the germline gene, possibly because of a read error. The chain employs TRBV4-1 and TRBJ2-2; 9 bases line up with TRBD1. The CDR3 spans 15 residues. Germline CDR1 reads MGHRA; CDR2 reads YSYEKL. This CDR3 is CASSRGQGNAGELFF. The CDR3 coding sequence is TGCGCCAGCAGCCGCGGACAGGGGAACGCCGGGGAGCTGTTTTTT.